A single sample gave rise to the 16 T cell receptor beta chains below, sequenced in a study of neurological immune-mediated disorders. TCRdb independently ran MiXCR on the 5' RACE reads; one entry per CDR3 protein. The sample shows approximately 66,000 distinct CDR3 sequences, 3% to 4% of them seen only once. The material sequenced was PBMCs. These receptors came from a man aged 35 to 55 with multiple sclerosis.

The chain couples TRBV30 to TRBJ2-3, with 8 bases matching TRBD1. In germline, CDR1 is GTSNPN, CDR2 SVGIG (reference sequence). CDR3 length: 13 amino acids. V was clipped by 5 bases and J by 1 base; unmatched bases: 2. The CDR3 nucleotides read TGTGCCTGGGAGACAGGGGGCACAGATACGCAGTATTTT. Its protein product is CAWETGGTDTQYF.

This clonotype appeared many times. The gene calls are TRBV20-1 and TRBJ2-3; D gene ambiguous. CDR3 length: 15 amino acids. CDR1 and CDR2 (germline): DFQATT, SNEGSKA (reference sequence). V dropped 0 bases and J dropped 0 bases, with 10 bases sitting between them. The CDR3 DNA sequence: TGCAGTGCTAGAGATCCGGGTTTAAGCACAGATACGCAGTATTTT. It translates to CSARDPGLSTDTQYF.

V usage is TRBV12-3 or TRBV12-4 and J usage is TRBJ1-2; D gene uncertain. Trimming took off 5 bases at V and 3 bases at J, with 13 bases between the two ends. The CDR3 contains 14 residues. The CDR3 DNA reads TGTGCCAGCAGTCAAGACTCAGCTTACTATGGCTACACCTTC. Protein: CASSQDSAYYGYTF.

In its sample, this clonotype was seen many times. This chain uses TRBV6-6 with TRBJ1-5; tentatively, D is TRBD1 (6 bases). The CDR3 totals 14 residues. Trimming removed 10 bases from V and 0 bases from J, with 13 bases in between. In germline, CDR1 is MNHNY, CDR2 SVGAGI (reference sequence). CDR3: CATGQKLSNQPQHF. Here the CDR3 DNA reads TGTGCCACCGGACAGAAACTTAGCAATCAGCCCCAGCATTTT.

At least ten counts were recorded for this clonotype. This chain uses TRBV5-6 with TRBJ1-4; D ambiguous. Germline values: CDR1 SGHDT, CDR2 YYEEEE. The CDR3 has 14 residues. Trimming cost V 4 bases and J 6 bases, with 13 bases left between them. CDR3 sequence reads: CASSLGSFDEKLFF. The CDR3 nucleotides are TGTGCCAGCAGCCTCGGAAGCTTTGATGAAAAACTGTTTTTT.

This clonotype has more than one count but fewer than ten. One base away lies a much larger clone, so this may be a sequencing read error. The CDR3 loop is CASRGNLPGEAFF. DNA for the CDR3: TGTGCCAGCAGAGGAAATCTCCCGGGTGAAGCTTTCTTT. The chain links TRBV12-3 or TRBV12-4 to TRBJ1-1; D gene uncertain. V lost 6 bases, J lost 7 bases, and 15 bases lay in between. The CDR3 spans 13 residues.

This clonotype was counted many times. The V call is TRBV3-1, the J call TRBJ2-3, with no clear D. Trimming took 4 bases from V and 6 from J, leaving 8 bases between them. This CDR3 region has 12 residues. Germline V CDR1 and CDR2: LGHDT, YNNKEL (reference sequence). The CDR3 bases are TGTGCCAGCAGCCTTACACGCGATACGCAGTATTTT. Encoded protein: CASSLTRDTQYF.

The gene calls are TRBV19 and TRBJ2-4, with D perhaps matching TRBD2 (6 bases). Between the trimmed V and J ends, which lost 3 bases and 0 bases, there was a span of 9 bases. CDR1 and CDR2 (germline): LNHDA, SQIVND (reference sequence). This CDR3 has 15 residues. The CDR3 coding sequence is TGTGCCAGTAGTATTAGCGGAGGAGCCAAAAACATTCAGTACTTC. Its protein is CASSISGGAKNIQYF.

This clonotype qualifies as medium-sized. The J gene is TRBJ1-1, the V gene TRBV20-1; D call uncertain. Germline CDR1 is DFQATT and CDR2 is SNEGSKA (reference sequence). The CDR3 extends over 15 amino acids. The ends were cut back, 5 bases at V and 0 bases at J, with 16 bases in the middle. CDR3 amino acids: CSAFYLGPLNTEAFF. In DNA, the CDR3 is TGCAGTGCTTTCTACCTCGGACCTTTGAACACTGAAGCTTTCTTT.

The CDR3 loop is CASTQGRNYEQYF. The DNA for the CDR3 is TGTGCCAGCACCCAGGGCAGAAACTACGAGCAGTACTTC. The rearrangement joins TRBV6-5 to TRBJ2-7; D perhaps matches TRBD1 (5 bases). This CDR3 has 13 amino acids. V lost 7 bases to trimming and J lost 3 bases, with 13 bases between them. Per germline, CDR1 MNHEY and CDR2 SVGAGI.

In this sample, this clonotype turned up many times. The gene calls are TRBV7-2 and TRBJ2-3, with D possibly TRBD1 on 5 matching bases. The CDR3 runs to 16 residues. CDR1 and CDR2 from the germline V gene are SGHTA and FQGNSA. The germline V and J ends were trimmed by 0 bases and 0 bases, with 10 bases remaining between them. The DNA for the CDR3 is TGTGCCAGCAGCTTAGCCCGACAGAGGAGCACAGATACGCAGTATTTT. It yields the protein CASSLARQRSTDTQYF.

This clonotype has at least ten counts. This rearrangement joins TRBV29-1 to TRBJ2-1, with 9 bases that match TRBD2. The CDR3 spans 15 residues. Trimming took 7 bases from V and 9 from J; bases not matched to a gene: 16. CDR1 and CDR2 from the germline V gene are SQVTM and ANQGSEA. The CDR3 DNA reads TGCAGCGGGCGGGGGGACGCGGGAGGGCCGAGTGAGCAGTTCTTC. As protein: CSGRGDAGGPSEQFF.

The sample holds many counts of this clonotype. The chain employs TRBV30 and TRBJ2-7; TRBD1 agrees at 8 bases. After removal of 5 bases from V and 3 bases from J, the junction contained 6 bases not matched to a gene. Germline V gene sequence: CDR1 GTSNPN, CDR2 SVGIG (reference sequence). The CDR3 is made up of 13 amino acids. The CDR3 loop reads CAWDPGQDYEQYF. As DNA, the CDR3 is TGTGCCTGGGACCCGGGACAGGACTACGAGCAGTACTTC.

In this sample, this clonotype turned up many times. The V gene is TRBV5-6, the J gene TRBJ2-1, with a tentative D call TRBD1 (6 bases). CDR3 length: 12 residues. CDR1 is SGHDT, CDR2 YYEEEE, per germline. Trimming stripped 3 bases from V and 8 bases from J, with 9 bases between. The DNA of the CDR3 is TGTGCCAGCAGCTCATCAGGGGATGAGCAGTTCTTC. Translated, it gives CASSSSGDEQFF.

This clonotype was picked up many times. V usage is TRBV7-3 and J usage is TRBJ2-3, with a possible D match to TRBD2 (6 bases). The CDR3 spans 14 residues. Germline CDR1 is SGHTA and CDR2 is FQGTGA. V was shortened by 0 bases and J by 3 bases, with 7 bases between the two germline ends. The CDR3 reads CASSLTGGTDTQYF. DNA for the CDR3: TGTGCCAGCAGCTTAACCGGGGGAACAGATACGCAGTATTTT.

This clonotype was found many times. The chain recombines TRBV7-6 with TRBJ2-7; 7 bases line up with TRBD2. With V trimmed by 4 bases and J by 0 bases, 12 bases remained unmatched. The CDR3 extends over 17 amino acids. Germline lookup yields CDR1 SGHVS and CDR2 FNYEAQ. The CDR3 region has the DNA TGTGCCAGCAGCTGGGGAGGACTGCGGGGGAGCTCCTACGAGCAGTACTTC. It encodes CASSWGGLRGSSYEQYF.